These 8 T cell receptor beta chains came from one sample sequenced in a study of T cell repertoires in cytomegalovirus infection. These receptors lack a known antigen. TCRdb processed the reads anew with MiXCR; each CDR3 protein has one entry. The data contain roughly 990,000 distinct CDR3 sequences, 30% to 40% of them singletons. Sequences were derived from cultured CD8+ T cells from PBMCs, sampled from culture after CMV antigen stimulation. The receptors here all came from a human donor in good health (CMV status not recorded). Some clones in this sample may be carry-over from other donors' samples.

This sequence joins TRBV10-3 and TRBJ2-7; no reliable D call. The CDR3 runs to 12 residues. Germline CDR1 and CDR2: ENHRY and SYGVKD. Between the trimmed V and J ends, which lost 2 bases and 5 bases, there was a span of 7 bases. CDR3 sequence: CAISEGENEQYF. As DNA, the CDR3 is TGTGCCATCAGTGAGGGGGAAAACGAGCAGTACTTC.

There are many counts of this clonotype. The gene calls are TRBV7-9 and TRBJ1-5; a possible D gene is TRBD1 (5 bases). In germline, CDR1 is SEHNR, CDR2 FQNEAQ (reference sequence). The CDR3 runs to 14 residues. Trimming left V 6 bases short and J 4 bases short, with 13 bases between. This CDR3 is CASSLSSGNQPQHF. CDR3 in DNA: TGTGCCAGCAGTTTATCATCAGGGAATCAGCCCCAGCATTTT.

The CDR3 is CASSARLAGDYEQYV. The CDR3 DNA reads TGTGCCAGCAGTGCCAGACTAGCGGGGGATTACGAGCAGTACGTC. The rearrangement links TRBV27 to TRBJ2-7, with TRBD2 identical over 12 bases. V lost 5 bases to trimming and J lost 4 bases; unmatched junction nucleotides: 6. CDR1 and CDR2 (germline): MNHEY, SMNVEV (reference sequence). The CDR3 loop spans 15 amino acids.

The gene calls are TRBV11-2 and TRBJ2-1; TRBD2 agrees at 7 bases. The V gene's germline CDR1 is SGHAT and CDR2 FQNNGV. The CDR3 covers 15 residues. The J segment lost 8 bases and the V segment lost 5 bases, leaving 12 bases of the junction unmatched. The CDR3 reads CASSPYGEGRDEQFF. The CDR3 bases are TGTGCCAGCAGCCCATATGGAGAAGGGAGGGATGAGCAGTTCTTC.

This clonotype has ten or more counts. The V and J genes are TRBV11-2 and TRBJ2-7; D unresolved. The CDR3 totals 16 residues. CDR1 is SGHAT and CDR2 is FQNNGV in the germline V gene. V shed 1 base and J shed 2 bases, with 15 bases lying between them. This CDR3 reads CASSLGSHRAPYEQYV. The CDR3, as DNA: TGTGCCAGCAGCTTAGGGTCTCACAGAGCCCCCTACGAGCAGTACGTC.

This clonotype was recorded a few times. CDR3 DNA: TGTGCCAGCAGCTCCCTCCAGGGGGCGCTTAGGAATGAAAAACTGTTTTTT. It translates to CASSSLQGALRNEKLFF. The gene calls are TRBV7-9 and TRBJ1-4; 8 bases match TRBD1. In germline, CDR1 is SEHNR, CDR2 FQNEAQ (reference sequence). CDR3 size: 17 residues. Trimming at V came to 4 bases and at J to 5 bases, leaving 12 bases not matched to a gene.

In its sample, this clonotype was seen many times. This chain connects TRBV6-5 to TRBJ2-3; D is unclear. CDR1 and CDR2 (germline): MNHEY, SVGAGI. The CDR3 extends over 15 amino acids. The ends were cut back, 3 bases at V and 2 bases at J, with 12 bases in the middle. CDR3 sequence: CASSYRQVDTDTQYF. CDR3 nucleotides: TGTGCCAGCAGTTATAGGCAGGTAGACACAGATACGCAGTATTTT.

Ten or more counts support this clonotype. The chain couples TRBV28 to TRBJ2-7; D gene ambiguous. From germline, CDR1 is MDHEN and CDR2 SYDVKM. The CDR3 covers 12 residues. V was shortened by 6 bases and J by 7 bases, with 13 bases between the two germline ends. The CDR3 sequence: CASSQLGYEQYV. CDR3 nucleotide sequence: TGTGCCAGCAGCCAACTGGGGTATGAGCAGTACGTC.